The 23 T cell receptor beta chains below were found in one sample sequenced in a study of patients and donors after allogeneic stem cell transplantation. MiXCR, run by TCRdb on the RT-PCR reads, gives a single entry per CDR3 protein. Of about 960,000 distinct CDR3 sequences listed, 18% are singletons. The material sequenced was blood, either unsorted or a sorted T cell fraction (not recorded which). The source is a human donor who was either an allogeneic HSCT recipient or a stem cell or donor lymphocyte infusion donor (not recorded which). It is not recorded whose cells these are; they may come from a transplant donor.

The chain employs TRBV5-1 and TRBJ1-3; D call uncertain. The CDR3 runs to 15 residues. V was shortened by 0 bases and J by 0 bases, with 7 bases between the two germline ends. Germline values: CDR1 SGHRS, CDR2 YFSETQ. The CDR3 nucleotides are TGCGCCAGCAGCTTGGAGGGCCACTCTGGAAACACCATATATTTT. Amino acid sequence: CASSLEGHSGNTIYF.

In this sample, this clonotype turned up many times. The genes are TRBV9 and TRBJ1-2, with D possibly being TRBD1 (6 bases). The length of the CDR3 is 15 residues. Germline CDR1 SGDLS, CDR2 YYNGEE. V lost 0 bases, J lost 2 bases, and 11 bases lay in between. The CDR3 spells CASSVDGRGNYGYTF. DNA for the CDR3: TGTGCCAGCAGCGTAGATGGCAGGGGAAACTATGGCTACACCTTC.

V usage is TRBV29-1 and J usage is TRBJ2-1; no firm D call. V shed 7 bases and J shed 0 bases, with 13 bases lying between them. The CDR3 totals 14 residues. CDR1 and CDR2 from the germline V gene are SQVTM and ANQGSEA. In DNA form, the CDR3 reads TGCAGCGGTAGAGACCGGAGCTCCTACAATGAGCAGTTCTTC. The encoded protein is CSGRDRSSYNEQFF.

The rearrangement joins TRBV20-1 to TRBJ2-4; 8 bases are a match to TRBD1. With 1 base clipped from V and 5 bases from J, the junction kept 7 bases outside the gene matches. Per germline, CDR1 DFQATT and CDR2 SNEGSKA (reference sequence). CDR3 length: 15 amino acids. In DNA, the CDR3 is TGCAGTGCTAGAGTTGTGGACAGGGTGGAAAACATTCAGTACTTC. Translating gives CSARVVDRVENIQYF.

This clonotype was picked up many times. The DNA of the CDR3 is TGTGCCAGCAGTTTACCGGGCGGGGGAGCGGACACCGGGGAGCTGTTTTTT. Translation gives CASSLPGGGADTGELFF. This chain joins TRBV12-3 or TRBV12-4 and TRBJ2-2, with 7 nucleotides matching TRBD2. Trimming at V came to 2 bases and at J to 3 bases, leaving 9 bases not matched to a gene. The CDR3 has 17 amino acids.

The chain couples TRBV11-2 to TRBJ1-2; D is unresolved. V was cut by 1 base and J by 4 bases, with 19 bases left in between. CDR1 is SGHAT and CDR2 is FQNNGV in the germline V gene. The CDR3 runs to 17 residues. CDR3: CASSLVEQLGLGYGYTF. The CDR3 DNA follows: TGTGCCAGCAGCTTAGTCGAGCAGTTGGGCTTGGGCTATGGCTACACCTTC. Complete variable domain (other parts from reference TRBV11-2 and TRBJ1-2): EAGVAQSPRYKIIEKRQSVAFWCNPISGHATLYWYQQILGQGPKLLIQFQNNGVVDDSQLPKDRFSAERLKGVDSTLKIQPAKLEDSAVYLCASSLVEQLGLGYGYTFGSGTRLTVV.

This clonotype was observed a few times. The rearrangement links TRBV7-9 to TRBJ1-5; D not certain. This CDR3 is built from 14 residues. Germline V lookup: CDR1 SEHNR, CDR2 FQNEAQ (reference sequence). The germline V and J ends were trimmed by 5 bases and 5 bases, with 13 bases remaining between them. CDR3 nucleotide sequence: TGTGCCAGCAGCCCCGGGCGGGTCGATCAGCCCCAGCATTTT. As protein: CASSPGRVDQPQHF.

Concerning this clonotype: One end of the junction does not line up with germline, which may come from a read error. In DNA, the CDR3 is TGTGCCTGCAGTTTTTTGTCAGGTAGTCCACGGGATACGCAGTATTTT. This translates into CACSFLSGSPRDTQYF. The rearrangement joins TRBV12-3 or TRBV12-4 to TRBJ2-3; D unresolved. The CDR3 contains 16 residues.

This clonotype was seen many times. The chain employs TRBV9 and TRBJ2-2, with D hard to call. Per the germline V gene, CDR1 is SGDLS and CDR2 is YYNGEE. The CDR3 sequence is 13 residues long. The V and J ends lost 0 bases and 6 bases respectively, with 6 bases between them. CDR3 amino acids: CASSVGGSGELFF. CDR3 DNA: TGTGCCAGCAGCGTAGGAGGTTCCGGGGAGCTGTTTTTT.

The V call is TRBV7-2, the J call TRBJ2-1; TRBD2 matches 10 bases. V trimming: 10 bases; J trimming: 4 bases; junction bases outside the gene matches: 7. The CDR3 is made up of 14 amino acids. Germline V gene lookup returns CDR1 SGHTA and CDR2 FQGNSA. The CDR3 sequence: CATRSGGAYNEQFF. The CDR3 DNA sequence: TGTGCCACAAGAAGCGGGGGGGCTTACAATGAGCAGTTCTTC.

The chain links TRBV9 to TRBJ2-1; 8 bases align to TRBD2. The CDR3 is 14 amino acids. V trimming: 0 bases; J trimming: 6 bases; junction bases outside the gene matches: 2. The germline V gene encodes CDR1 SGDLS and CDR2 YYNGEE. CDR3 nucleotide sequence: TGTGCCAGCAGCGTAGAGCTAGCGGGCAATGAGCAGTTCTTC. Translating gives CASSVELAGNEQFF.

This clonotype was counted only a few times. The J gene is TRBJ2-1, the V gene TRBV11-2; D tentatively fits TRBD1 or TRBD2 (6 bases each). This CDR3 region has 15 residues. Germline loops: CDR1 SGHAT, CDR2 FQNNGV. The V end lost 1 base, the J end lost 7 bases, and 14 bases lay between the germline ends. This chain's CDR3 is CASSLGGARSNEQFF. CDR3 nucleotide sequence: TGTGCCAGCAGCTTAGGGGGGGCTAGATCAAATGAGCAGTTCTTC.

This rearrangement joins TRBV3-1 to TRBJ1-6; D not certain. CDR1 and CDR2 (germline): LGHDT, YNNKEL (reference sequence). V gave up 2 bases and J gave up 10 bases, with 9 bases separating them. This CDR3 has 13 amino acids. CDR3 in DNA: TGTGCCAGCAGCCAAAAGGAAGGATCACCCCTCCACTTT. This encodes CASSQKEGSPLHF.

In this sample, this clonotype turned up a few times. V and J are TRBV4-1 and TRBJ2-7, with 10 bases matching TRBD1. The length of the CDR3 is 15 residues. Trimming cost V 5 bases and J 5 bases; bases outside gene matches: 9. CDR1 is MGHRA and CDR2 is YSYEKL in the germline V gene. The CDR3 sequence: CASSFSDRGLDEQYF. In nucleotides, the CDR3 is TGCGCCAGCAGCTTTTCAGACAGGGGGCTGGACGAGCAGTACTTC.

This clonotype came up a few times. The V gene is TRBV12-3 or TRBV12-4, the J gene TRBJ2-2; TRBD1 matches at 8 bases. With V trimmed by 1 base and J by 3 bases, 4 bases remained unmatched. The CDR3 consists of 16 residues. CDR3 sequence reads: CASSLVPGGYTGELFF. Here the CDR3 DNA reads TGTGCCAGCAGTTTAGTTCCAGGGGGCTACACCGGGGAGCTGTTTTTT.

This clonotype has a handful of counts. The rearrangement uses TRBV11-1 and TRBJ2-1, with a weak D call TRBD2 (6 bases). This CDR3 has 14 residues. Germline CDR1 SGHAT, CDR2 FQDESV (reference sequence). Trimming cost V 4 bases and J 0 bases, with 7 bases left between them. CDR3 in amino acids: CASSWRVSYNEQFF. Here the CDR3 DNA reads TGTGCCAGCAGCTGGAGGGTCTCCTACAATGAGCAGTTCTTC.

The V call is TRBV24-1, the J call TRBJ2-2, with D unclear. Trimming left V 0 bases short and J 4 bases short, with 17 bases between. CDR3 length equals 18 residues. Per germline, CDR1 KGHDR and CDR2 SFDVKD. Here the CDR3 reads CATSDLKSGRVTTGELFF. The CDR3 nucleotides are TGTGCCACCAGTGATTTGAAGTCAGGTAGGGTGACCACCGGGGAGCTGTTTTTT.

This clonotype was seen repeatedly, ten times or more. The chain recombines TRBV20-1 with TRBJ1-2, with D perhaps TRBD1 (5 bases). CDR1 and CDR2 (germline): DFQATT, SNEGSKA (reference sequence). CDR3 size: 15 residues. With 5 bases removed from V and 1 base from J, the gap between germline ends came to 17 bases. The CDR3 nucleotides read TGCAGTGCTCCAGTAGGACACTCCTTTAACTATGGCTACACCTTC. This gives the protein CSAPVGHSFNYGYTF.

The chain joins TRBV7-6 to TRBJ2-1; D possibly corresponds to TRBD2 (5 bases). Trimming cost V 6 bases and J 8 bases, with 26 bases left between them. Germline V gene lookup returns CDR1 SGHVS and CDR2 FNYEAQ. This CDR3 is built from 17 residues. The CDR3 region is CASSTPPAGPSNDEQFF. The CDR3 bases are TGTGCCAGCAGTACACCCCCGGCGGGCCCCTCTAATGATGAGCAGTTCTTC.

This clonotype was observed a handful of times. The chain employs TRBV7-9 and TRBJ2-7, with TRBD1 identical over 9 bases. The CDR3 sequence is 16 residues long. The V segment lost 5 bases and the J segment 3 bases; nucleotides outside the gene matches: 11. Germline V gene sequence: CDR1 SEHNR, CDR2 FQNEAQ (reference sequence). The CDR3 DNA reads as TGTGCCAGCAGCCGTCTTGATACAGGGGGCGGCTACGAGCAGTACTTC. Translated, it gives CASSRLDTGGGYEQYF.

The V call is TRBV7-6, the J call TRBJ2-6, with D maybe TRBD2 (7 bases). CDR1 is SGHVS and CDR2 is FNYEAQ in the germline V gene. V lost 2 bases and J 2 bases, leaving 10 bases between the germline ends. The CDR3 sequence is 16 residues long. The CDR3 is CASSLQGRAGANVLTF. The CDR3 bases are TGTGCCAGCAGCTTACAGGGGAGGGCTGGGGCCAACGTCCTGACTTTC.

This clonotype was observed many times. The CDR3 protein is CASSPLLASGGEQFF. The CDR3 DNA is TGCGCCAGCAGCCCTTTATTGGCTAGCGGGGGTGAGCAGTTCTTC. V usage is TRBV5-1 and J usage is TRBJ2-1, with 10 nucleotides matching TRBD2. J gave up 9 bases and V 4 bases, and 10 bases lay outside the gene matches. Germline-derived CDR1 and CDR2 are SGHRS and YFSETQ. CDR3 length equals 15 residues.

This clonotype turned up a few times. This rearrangement joins TRBV20-1 to TRBJ2-1; 7 nucleotides line up with TRBD1. Trimming took 3 bases from V and 6 from J; bases not matched to a gene: 8. CDR1 DFQATT and CDR2 SNEGSKA come from the germline V gene (reference sequence). The CDR3 covers 14 residues. The CDR3 DNA reads TGCAGTGCTAGCCTTCGACAGGGTCGCAATGAGCAGTTCTTC. Its translation: CSASLRQGRNEQFF.